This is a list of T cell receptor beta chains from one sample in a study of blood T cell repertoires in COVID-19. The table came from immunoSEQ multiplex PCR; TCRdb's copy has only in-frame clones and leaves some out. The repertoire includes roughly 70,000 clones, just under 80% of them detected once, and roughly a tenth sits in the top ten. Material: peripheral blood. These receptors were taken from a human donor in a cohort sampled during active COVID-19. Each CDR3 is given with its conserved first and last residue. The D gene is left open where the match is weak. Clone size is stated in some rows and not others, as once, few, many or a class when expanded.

DNA: TGCGCCAGCACCGAGGGGGCAAATGGCTACACCTTC
CDR3: CASTEGANGYTF
J: TRBJ1-2
D: TRBD1
V: TRBV5-1
size: .

DNA: TGTGCCAGCAGCCCGGGACTAGCGGGGACCACCGGGGAGCTGTTTTTT
CDR3: CASSPGLAGTTGELFF
J: TRBJ2-2
D: TRBD2
V: TRBV4-2
size: .

DNA: TGTGCCAGCAGCCCCCAAGCGGGAGAAAACAATGAGCAGTTCTTC
CDR3: CASSPQAGENNEQFF
J: TRBJ2-1
D: TRBD2
V: TRBV11-3
size: .

DNA: TGTGCCAGTAGCCTAACAGGGATCGGCACTGAAGCTTTCTTT
CDR3: CASSLTGIGTEAFF
J: TRBJ1-1
D: .
V: TRBV19
size: .

DNA: TGTGCCAGCAGACCCCCAGGGCTCAATGGCTACACCTTC
CDR3: CASRPPGLNGYTF
J: TRBJ1-2
D: .
V: TRBV6-5
size: .

DNA: TGTGCCAGCAGCCCTCAGGGCCCCTCTGGGGCCAACGTCCTGACTTTC
CDR3: CASSPQGPSGANVLTF
J: TRBJ2-6
D: .
V: TRBV7-3
size: .

DNA: TGTGCCAGCAGTCCCACCGGGGGGCATGTCTATGGCTACACCTTC
CDR3: CASSPTGGHVYGYTF
J: TRBJ1-2
D: .
V: TRBV6-2/TRBV6-3
size: .

DNA: TGTGCCAGCAGCCGAACTAGATATGGCTACACCTTC
CDR3: CASSRTRYGYTF
J: TRBJ1-2
D: .
V: TRBV7-2
size: .

DNA: TGTGCCAGCAGCCAGACTAGCGGCAACAATGAGCAGTTCTTC
CDR3: CASSQTSGNNEQFF
J: TRBJ2-1
D: TRBD2
V: TRBV7-2
size: many

DNA: TGCAGCGTTACCATCCCCGGCCTAGCGGGCATCTCCTACGAGCAGTACTTC
CDR3: CSVTIPGLAGISYEQYF
J: TRBJ2-7
D: TRBD2
V: TRBV29-1
size: once

DNA: TGTGCCAGCAGTTACTCCGGGGGGCGTTATGGCTACACCTTC
CDR3: CASSYSGGRYGYTF
J: TRBJ1-2
D: .
V: TRBV6-5
size: .

DNA: TGTGCCAGCAGTCACCGGACAGGGAGGATGAACACTGAAGCTTTCTTT
CDR3: CASSHRTGRMNTEAFF
J: TRBJ1-1
D: TRBD1
V: TRBV27
size: .

DNA: TGTGCCAGCAGCTTATTCGTTAGCGGAGCATACGAGCAGTACTTC
CDR3: CASSLFVSGAYEQYF
J: TRBJ2-7
D: .
V: TRBV7-9
size: .

DNA: TGTGCCAGCAGCCTGGGACAGCCTAATGAAAAACTGTTTTTT
CDR3: CASSLGQPNEKLFF
J: TRBJ1-4
D: TRBD1
V: TRBV7-2
size: .

DNA: TGCGCCAGCAGCCAAGATCTTAGCGGTAGCACAGATACGCAGTATTTT
CDR3: CASSQDLSGSTDTQYF
J: TRBJ2-3
D: .
V: TRBV4-3
size: .

DNA: TGTGCCAGCAGCTTGGTACAGGGGATCACTGAAGCTTTCTTT
CDR3: CASSLVQGITEAFF
J: TRBJ1-1
D: TRBD1
V: TRBV5-5
size: .

DNA: TGTGCCAGCAGTGAAGAACCGCGGTTCAATCAGCCCCAGCATTTT
CDR3: CASSEEPRFNQPQHF
J: TRBJ1-5
D: .
V: TRBV6-1
size: .

DNA: TGTGCCAGCTCAGCCAGCCGGGACAGCGCCGCTAACTATGGCTACACCTTC
CDR3: CASSASRDSAANYGYTF
J: TRBJ1-2
D: TRBD1
V: TRBV18
size: .

DNA: TGTGCCAGCAGTATGACAGGGGGCAGGGGGGAGCTGTTTTTT
CDR3: CASSMTGGRGELFF
J: TRBJ2-2
D: TRBD1
V: TRBV6-5
size: .

DNA: TGTGCCACCAGTGATGTGCGGGTTGGTACCCAGTACTTC
CDR3: CATSDVRVGTQYF
J: TRBJ2-5
D: .
V: TRBV24-1
size: .

DNA: TGTGCCAGCAGCCAGGGACAGGGGCGGGAGACCCAGTACTTC
CDR3: CASSQGQGRETQYF
J: TRBJ2-5
D: TRBD1
V: TRBV5-4
size: .

DNA: TGTGCCAGCAGCTATCTCCCAGGGGCCCGAACTGAAGCTTTCTTT
CDR3: CASSYLPGARTEAFF
J: TRBJ1-1
D: .
V: TRBV14
size: .

DNA: TGTGCCAGCAGGACAGGGGGCGAGGGAAACATTCAGTACTTC
CDR3: CASRTGGEGNIQYF
J: TRBJ2-4
D: TRBD1
V: TRBV27
size: .

DNA: TGCGCCAGCAGTGAGAGCAACTACAATGAGCAGTTCTTC
CDR3: CASSESNYNEQFF
J: TRBJ2-1
D: .
V: TRBV10-2
size: .

DNA: TGTGCCTGGGAGAGCGGGAGTTACGAGCAGTACTTC
CDR3: CAWESGSYEQYF
J: TRBJ2-7
D: TRBD2
V: TRBV30
size: .

DNA: TGTGCCAGCAGCTTAGAAGGGAGGAGCTATGGCTACACCTTC
CDR3: CASSLEGRSYGYTF
J: TRBJ1-2
D: .
V: TRBV7-9
size: few

DNA: TGTGCCACCTCTAGGACAGGGTCAATCCCAGATACGCAGTATTTT
CDR3: CATSRTGSIPDTQYF
J: TRBJ2-3
D: TRBD1
V: TRBV24-1
size: .

DNA: TGTGCCAGCAGCGTAGGGCAGGGGGGCGGCTACACCTTC
CDR3: CASSVGQGGGYTF
J: TRBJ1-2
D: TRBD1
V: TRBV9
size: .

DNA: TGTGCCAGCAGTCCCAGGGGTTCTCAGCCCCAGCATTTT
CDR3: CASSPRGSQPQHF
J: TRBJ1-5
D: .
V: TRBV6-5
size: .

DNA: TGTGCCAGCAGCCGGGGAGGCTGGTACGAGCAGTACTTC
CDR3: CASSRGGWYEQYF
J: TRBJ2-7
D: .
V: TRBV6-2/TRBV6-3
size: few

DNA: TGTGCCAGTAGGCTTAGGACAGGGGTGGCTAGCGGGAGGGATCGGCAGTTCTTC
CDR3: CASRLRTGVASGRDRQFF
J: TRBJ2-1
D: TRBD2
V: TRBV19
size: .